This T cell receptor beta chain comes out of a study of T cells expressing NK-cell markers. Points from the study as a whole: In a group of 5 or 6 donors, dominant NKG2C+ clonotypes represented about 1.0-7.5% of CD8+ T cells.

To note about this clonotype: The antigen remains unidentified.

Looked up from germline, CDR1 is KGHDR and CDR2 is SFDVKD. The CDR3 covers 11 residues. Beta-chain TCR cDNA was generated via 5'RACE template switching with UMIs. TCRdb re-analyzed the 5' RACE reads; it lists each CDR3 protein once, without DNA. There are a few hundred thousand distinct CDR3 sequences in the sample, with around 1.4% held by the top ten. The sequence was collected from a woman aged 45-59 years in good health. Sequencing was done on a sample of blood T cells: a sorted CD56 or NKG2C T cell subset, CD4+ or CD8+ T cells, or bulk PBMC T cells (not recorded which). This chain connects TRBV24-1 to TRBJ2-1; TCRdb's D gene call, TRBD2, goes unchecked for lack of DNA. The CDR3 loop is CATGAHLGQFF.